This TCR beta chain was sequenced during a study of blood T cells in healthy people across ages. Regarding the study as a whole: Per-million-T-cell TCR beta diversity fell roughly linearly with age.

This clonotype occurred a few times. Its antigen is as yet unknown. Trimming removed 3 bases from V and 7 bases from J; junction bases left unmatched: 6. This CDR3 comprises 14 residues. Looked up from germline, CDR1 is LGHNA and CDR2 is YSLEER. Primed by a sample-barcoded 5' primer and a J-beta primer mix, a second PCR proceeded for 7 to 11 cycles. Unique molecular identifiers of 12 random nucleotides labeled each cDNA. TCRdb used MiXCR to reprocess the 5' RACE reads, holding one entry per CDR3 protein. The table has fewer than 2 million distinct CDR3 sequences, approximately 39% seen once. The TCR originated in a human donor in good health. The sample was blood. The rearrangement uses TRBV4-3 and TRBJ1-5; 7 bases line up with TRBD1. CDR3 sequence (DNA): TGCGCCAGCAGCCAGTCACAGGGGACCCAGCCCCAGCATTTT. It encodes CASSQSQGTQPQHF.